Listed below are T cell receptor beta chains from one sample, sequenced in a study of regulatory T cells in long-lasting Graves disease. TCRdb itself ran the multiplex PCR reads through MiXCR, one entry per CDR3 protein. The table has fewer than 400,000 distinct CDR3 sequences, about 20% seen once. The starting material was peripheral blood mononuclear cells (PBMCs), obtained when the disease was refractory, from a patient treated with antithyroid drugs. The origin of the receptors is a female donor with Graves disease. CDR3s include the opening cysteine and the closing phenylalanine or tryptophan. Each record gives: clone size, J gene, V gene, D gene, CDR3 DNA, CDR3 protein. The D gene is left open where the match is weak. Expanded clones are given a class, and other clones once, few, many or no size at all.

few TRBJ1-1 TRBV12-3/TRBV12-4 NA TGTGCCAGCAGTTTTCAGGGGACGGACACTGAAGCTTTCTTT CASSFQGTDTEAFF
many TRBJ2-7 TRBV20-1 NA TGCAGTGCTAGAGACAGGGGAGGCTACGAGCAGTACTTC CSARDRGGYEQYF
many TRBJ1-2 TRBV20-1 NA TGCAGTGCTAGAGATGGACGTACCTATGGCTACACCTTC CSARDGRTYGYTF
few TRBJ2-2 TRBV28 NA TGTGCCAGCACTTATGGGGGCGGCACCGGGGAGCTGTTTTTT CASTYGGGTGELFF
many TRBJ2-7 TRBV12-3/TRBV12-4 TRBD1 TGTGCCAGCAGTTTAGCCGACAGGGGTCTTGACGAGCAGTACTTC CASSLADRGLDEQYF
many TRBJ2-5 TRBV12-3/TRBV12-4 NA TGTGCCAGCAGTGGATGGGGGGAGACCCAGTACTTC CASSGWGETQYF
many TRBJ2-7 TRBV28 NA TGTGCCAGCAGCTTAGTGGTCCTAGTTGGTACCTACGAGCAGTACTTC CASSLVVLVGTYEQYF
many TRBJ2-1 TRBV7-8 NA TGTGCCAGCAGCTCGAGGAGGTTCTCCGGCAATGAGCAGTTCTTC CASSSRRFSGNEQFF
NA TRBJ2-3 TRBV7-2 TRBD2 TGTGCCAGCAGCTCGCCCGGGACTAGCGGATACACAGATACGCAGTATTTT CASSSPGTSGYTDTQYF
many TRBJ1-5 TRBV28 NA TGTGCCAGCAGTCGTAATCAGCCCCAGCATTTT CASSRNQPQHF
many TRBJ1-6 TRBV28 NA TGTGCCAGCAGTTTTTTGCGGAATTCACCCCTCCACTTT CASSFLRNSPLHF
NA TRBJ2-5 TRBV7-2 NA TGTGCCGGCAGCTTAGCCCCGGCAGTGCAGTCAGAGACCCAGTACTTC CAGSLAPAVQSETQYF
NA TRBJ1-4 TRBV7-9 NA TGTGCCAGCAGCCTTACAGGAGACGGGTATGAAAAACTGTTTTTT CASSLTGDGYEKLFF
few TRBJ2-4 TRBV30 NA TGTGCCTGGAGGGGGACGGGAAGGGTTCAGTACTTC CAWRGTGRVQYF
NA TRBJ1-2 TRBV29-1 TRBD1 TGCAGCGTCGACGCTCAACAGGGGTTCTATGGCTACACCTTC CSVDAQQGFYGYTF
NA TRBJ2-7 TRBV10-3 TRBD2 TGTGCCATCGGGACTAGCCGGACCTACGAGCAGTACTTC CAIGTSRTYEQYF
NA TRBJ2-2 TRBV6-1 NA TGTGCCAGCAGTGAAAGCAGGGTGAGAAACACCGGGGAGCTGTTTTTT CASSESRVRNTGELFF
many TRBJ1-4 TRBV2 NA TGTGCCAGCAGTGGGTGGCAGGGAGGTGAAAAACTGTTTTTT CASSGWQGGEKLFF
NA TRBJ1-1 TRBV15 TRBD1 TGTGCCACCAAAAGACAGGGGATAGCAGGCACTGAAGCTTTCTTT CATKRQGIAGTEAFF